The text below deals with one T cell receptor (beta chain). While infection was still active, Seattle patients were enrolled and then followed longitudinally. As processed by the authors: How many nucleated cells were present was estimated from reference gene primer amplification. Here immunoSEQ multiplex PCR was the method, and the copy in TCRdb shows in-frame clones only, minus some. From that table come the V and J calls and clone size; the DNA was used to work out D and trimming. The data show under 60,000 clones, with about 86% seen just once and about 6.5% held by the top ten. Germline CDR1 and CDR2: MNHEY and SMNVEV (reference sequence). V lost 3 bases to trimming and J lost 0 bases; unmatched junction nucleotides: 6. CDR3 length: 18 amino acids. The data belong to a study of blood T cell repertoires in COVID-19. Study-level background: There were acute and convalescent COVID-19 samples, and they came from the United States, Italy and Spain.

The sample was peripheral blood. The chain is built from TRBV27 and TRBJ2-2, with 11 bases matching TRBD1. This receptor was identified in a woman aged 60 to 75 with COVID-19, enrolled during active disease. This CDR3 reads CASSFLPGQGANTGELFF. As DNA, the CDR3 is TGTGCCAGCAGTTTCCTACCGGGACAGGGGGCGAACACCGGGGAGCTGTTTTTT.